This TCR beta chain stems from a study of patients and donors after allogeneic stem cell transplantation. TCRdb recomputed calls from the RT-PCR reads with MiXCR, one row per CDR3 protein. The sample contains 920,000 or so distinct CDR3 sequences, around 17% of which appear only once. Trimming took off 4 bases at V and 4 bases at J, with 12 bases between the two ends. The CDR3 sequence is 14 residues long. CDR1 SGHTS and CDR2 YDEGEE come from the germline V gene. This clonotype was obtained from a human donor who was either an allogeneic HSCT recipient or a stem cell or donor lymphocyte infusion donor (not recorded which). It is not recorded whose cells these are; they may come from a transplant donor. This chain uses TRBV5-8 with TRBJ1-3; D uncertain. Sequenced input: blood, either unsorted or a sorted T cell fraction (not recorded which). CDR3 bases: TGTGCCAGCAGCCCAGTAACCGGCGGAAACACCATATATTTT. Its protein is CASSPVTGGNTIYF.